This entry describes one T cell receptor beta chain. Antigen: not known. This sample stems from a study of shared clonotypes between healthy human individuals. Study-wide context: Samples came from a couple of female and a few male donors aged 18 to 49.

Per the authors' pipeline: Without quality scores, immunoSEQ junctional reads could not be filtered like full-length reads. The assay was immunoSEQ multiplex PCR, and TCRdb's table has in-frame clones only and misses some. The D gene and trimming were derived from the DNA, and the V and J assignments and clone size from that table. The sample lists about 2 million clones; 85% to 95% were seen once. This CDR3 is 14 amino acids long. The junction had 4 bases not matched to a gene; V was cut back by 2 bases and J by 4 bases. CDR1 is SGHDT, CDR2 YYEEEE, per germline. Study-level points and caveats: Clonotypes shared by all four donors outscored non-shared clonotypes in generation probability. It was expected that sequencing depth would affect clonotype sharing among donors.

V gene TRBV5-6 combines with J gene TRBJ2-7; 9 bases are shared with TRBD1. This sequence was found in a man aged 18 to 30 in good health. Source material: naive CD4+ T cells sorted from blood. The subset here: CD45RA+ positively selected. CDR3 loop: CASSFDRGSYEQYF. The CDR3 bases are TGTGCCAGCAGCTTCGACAGGGGGTCGTACGAGCAGTACTTC.